The 8 T cell receptor beta chains below all came from one sample that was sequenced in a study of OX40 agonist ivuxolimab in advanced cancers. Some clones are missing from TCRdb's copy, which holds only in-frame ones; the method was immunoSEQ multiplex PCR. Of tens of thousands of clones listed, more than 70% were seen once; the top ten hold roughly 7%. This specimen was CD4+ or CD8+ T cells sorted from blood, taken in a trial of the OX40 agonist ivuxolimab. The receptors here all came from an adult with an advanced solid tumor such as melanoma, head and neck, liver or kidney cancer.

This clone was picked up a small number of times. The V and J genes are TRBV7-3 and TRBJ2-5; D might be TRBD2 (6 bases). CDR1 is SGHTA, CDR2 FQGTGA, per germline. V was trimmed by 5 bases and J by 5 bases, leaving 15 bases between them. The CDR3 consists of 14 residues. The CDR3 DNA is TGTGCCAGCAGCCCGTCCGGGGGTGCGGAGACCCAGTACTTC. The encoded protein is CASSPSGGAETQYF.

The genes are TRBV7-8 and TRBJ1-1, with 7 bases identical to TRBD1. From germline, CDR1 is SGHVS and CDR2 FQNEAQ. The length of the CDR3 is 16 residues. V lost 3 bases and J lost 1; bases outside the gene matches: 8. The CDR3 is CASSFILRQGNTEAFF. The CDR3 DNA reads TGTGCCAGCAGCTTTATATTAAGACAGGGGAACACTGAAGCTTTCTTT.

The rearrangement uses TRBV28 and TRBJ2-1; 11 positions agree with TRBD2. This CDR3 has 14 residues. CDR1 is MDHEN and CDR2 is SYDVKM in the germline V gene. Trimming removed 8 bases from V and 7 bases from J; junction bases left unmatched: 7. Here the CDR3 DNA reads TGTGCCAGCTTTAGGTCTAGCGGGAGGAATGAGCAGTTCTTC. Amino acids: CASFRSSGRNEQFF.

This chain joins TRBV19 and TRBJ2-3, with TRBD1 matching 8 bases. This CDR3 contains 15 residues. The V and J ends lost 6 bases and 0 bases, in that order; junction bases with no gene match: 5. Looked up from germline, CDR1 is LNHDA and CDR2 is SQIVND (reference sequence). The CDR3 region has the DNA TGTGCCAGTAGAGCAGGGGGCACTAGCACAGATACGCAGTATTTT. This encodes CASRAGGTSTDTQYF.

V gene TRBV7-9 combines with J gene TRBJ2-5; a possible D gene is TRBD2 (5 bases). The CDR3 contains 15 residues. The germline CDR1 and CDR2 sequences are SEHNR and FQNEAQ (reference sequence). V lost 5 bases to trimming and J lost 1 base, with 14 bases between them. DNA for the CDR3: TGTGCCAGCAGCGGAGCGGACGTCGGCCAAGAGACCCAGTACTTC. Translated, it gives CASSGADVGQETQYF.

The chain uses TRBV5-6 and TRBJ1-4, with 7 bases matching TRBD1. The CDR3 runs 15 residues. The V and J ends lost 1 base and 5 bases, in that order; junction bases with no gene match: 5. Germline V gene data show CDR1 as SGHDT and CDR2 as YYEEEE. Here the CDR3 reads CASSLRDSGNEKLFF. The DNA of the CDR3 is TGTGCCAGCAGCTTGAGGGACAGCGGAAATGAAAAACTGTTTTTT. Full variable domain (rest looked up from reference TRBV5-6 and TRBJ1-4): DAGVTQSPTHLIKTRGQQVTLRCSPKSGHDTVSWYQQALGQGPQFIFQYYEEEERQRGNFPDRFSGHQFPNYSSELNVNALLLGDSALYLCASSLRDSGNEKLFFGSGTQLSVL.

The chain combines TRBV19 with TRBJ2-7; no definite D call. Germline-derived CDR1 and CDR2 are LNHDA and SQIVND (reference sequence). CDR3 size: 11 residues. V lost 3 bases to trimming and J lost 6 bases, with 6 bases between them. The CDR3 DNA reads as TGTGCCAGTAGTATGGGGTTCGAGCAGTACTTC. It translates to CASSMGFEQYF.

The genes are TRBV11-2 and TRBJ2-7, with TRBD2 matching 9 bases. The CDR3 is 14 amino acids. Germline CDR1 reads SGHAT; CDR2 reads FQNNGV. Germline trimming cut 4 bases from V and 6 bases from J; bases unmatched to any gene: 7. The CDR3 protein is CASSSHSGRSEQYF. Written as DNA, the CDR3 is TGTGCCAGCAGCTCCCATAGCGGGAGAAGCGAGCAGTACTTC.